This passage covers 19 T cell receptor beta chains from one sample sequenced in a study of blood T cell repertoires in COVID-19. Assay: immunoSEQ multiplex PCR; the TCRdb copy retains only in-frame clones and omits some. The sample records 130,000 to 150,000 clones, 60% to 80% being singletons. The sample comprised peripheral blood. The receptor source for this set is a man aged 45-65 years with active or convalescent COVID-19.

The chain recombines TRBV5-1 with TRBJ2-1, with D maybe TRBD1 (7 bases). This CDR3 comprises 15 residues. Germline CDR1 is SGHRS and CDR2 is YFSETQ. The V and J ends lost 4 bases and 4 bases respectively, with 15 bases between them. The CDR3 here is CASSEEGQTYNEQFF. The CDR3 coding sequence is TGCGCCAGCAGCGAGGAGGGACAGACATACAATGAGCAGTTCTTC.

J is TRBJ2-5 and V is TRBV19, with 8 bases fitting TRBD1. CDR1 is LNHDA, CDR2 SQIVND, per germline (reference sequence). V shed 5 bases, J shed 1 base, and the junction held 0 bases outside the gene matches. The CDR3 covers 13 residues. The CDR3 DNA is TGTGCCAGTAGTGACAGGGGCCAAGAGACCCAGTACTTC. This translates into CASSDRGQETQYF.

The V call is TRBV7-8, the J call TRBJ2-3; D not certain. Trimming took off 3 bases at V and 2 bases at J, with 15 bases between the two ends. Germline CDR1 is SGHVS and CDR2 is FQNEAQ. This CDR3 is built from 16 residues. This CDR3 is CASSFSLLPFTDTQYF. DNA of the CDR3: TGTGCCAGCAGCTTTAGCCTCCTCCCTTTCACAGATACGCAGTATTTT. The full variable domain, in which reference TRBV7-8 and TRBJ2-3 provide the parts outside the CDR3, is GAGVSQSPRYKVAKRGQDVALRCDPISGHVSLFWYQQALGQGPEFLTYFQNEAQLDKSGLPSDRFFAERPEGSVSTLKIQRTQQEDSAVYLCASSFSLLPFTDTQYFGPGTRLTVL.

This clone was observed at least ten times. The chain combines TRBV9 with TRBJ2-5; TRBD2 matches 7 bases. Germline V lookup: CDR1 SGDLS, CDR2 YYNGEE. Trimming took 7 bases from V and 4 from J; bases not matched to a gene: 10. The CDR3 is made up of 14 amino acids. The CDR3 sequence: CASGPRAGAETQYF. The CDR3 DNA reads TGTGCCAGCGGGCCGAGGGCGGGAGCAGAGACCCAGTACTTC.

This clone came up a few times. The CDR3 sequence: CASSTPTASTGYSNQPQHF. The CDR3 nucleotides read TGTGCCAGTAGTACGCCGACAGCCTCAACGGGTTATAGCAATCAGCCCCAGCATTTT. The chain employs TRBV19 and TRBJ1-5, with a tentative D call TRBD1 (5 bases). CDR3 length: 19 amino acids. With 4 bases removed from V and 0 bases from J, the gap between germline ends came to 22 bases. Looked up from germline, CDR1 is LNHDA and CDR2 is SQIVND (reference sequence).

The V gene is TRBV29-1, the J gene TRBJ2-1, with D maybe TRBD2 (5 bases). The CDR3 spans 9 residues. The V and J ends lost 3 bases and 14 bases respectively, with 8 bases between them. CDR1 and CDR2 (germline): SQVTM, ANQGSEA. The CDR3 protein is CSVDPGEFF. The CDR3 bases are TGCAGCGTTGATCCCGGGGAGTTCTTC.

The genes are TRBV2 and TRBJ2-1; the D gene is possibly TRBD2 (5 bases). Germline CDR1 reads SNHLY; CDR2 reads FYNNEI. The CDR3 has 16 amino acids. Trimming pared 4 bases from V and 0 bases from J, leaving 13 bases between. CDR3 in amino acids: CASSVRLAVSYNEQFF. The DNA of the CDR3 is TGTGCCAGCAGTGTGAGGCTAGCCGTCTCCTACAATGAGCAGTTCTTC.

The CDR3 protein is CASSHGTGTYNEQFF. The CDR3 nucleotides read TGTGCCAGCAGCCACGGGACAGGGACTTACAATGAGCAGTTCTTC. The chain employs TRBV27 and TRBJ2-1, with 9 bases that match TRBD1. CDR1 is MNHEY, CDR2 SMNVEV, per germline (reference sequence). The junction had 7 bases not matched to a gene; V was cut back by 6 bases and J by 4 bases. The CDR3 runs to 15 residues.

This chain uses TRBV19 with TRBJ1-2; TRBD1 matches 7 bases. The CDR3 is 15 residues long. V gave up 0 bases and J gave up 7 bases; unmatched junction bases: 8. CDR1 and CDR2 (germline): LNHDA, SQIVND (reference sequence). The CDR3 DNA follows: TGTGCCAGTAGTATAGATCCGGACAGGACGGCTGGCTACACCTTC. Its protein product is CASSIDPDRTAGYTF. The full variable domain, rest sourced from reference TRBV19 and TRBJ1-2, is DGGITQSPKYLFRKEGQNVTLSCEQNLNHDAMYWYRQDPGQGLRLIYYSQIVNDFQKGDIAEGYSVSREKKESFPLTVTSAQKNPTAFYLCASSIDPDRTAGYTFGSGTRLTVV.

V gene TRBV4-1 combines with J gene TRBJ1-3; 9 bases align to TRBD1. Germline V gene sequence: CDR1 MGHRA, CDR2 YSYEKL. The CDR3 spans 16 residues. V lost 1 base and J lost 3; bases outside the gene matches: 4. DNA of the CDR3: TGCGCCAGCAGCCAAGGGACAGGGGTGATTGGAAACACCATATATTTT. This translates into CASSQGTGVIGNTIYF.

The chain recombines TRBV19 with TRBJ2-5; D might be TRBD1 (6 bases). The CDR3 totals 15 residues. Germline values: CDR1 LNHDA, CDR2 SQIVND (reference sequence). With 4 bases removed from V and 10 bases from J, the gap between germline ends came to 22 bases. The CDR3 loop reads CASSTPDRRTVRQYF. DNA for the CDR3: TGTGCCAGTAGTACACCAGATAGAAGGACAGTGCGCCAGTACTTC.

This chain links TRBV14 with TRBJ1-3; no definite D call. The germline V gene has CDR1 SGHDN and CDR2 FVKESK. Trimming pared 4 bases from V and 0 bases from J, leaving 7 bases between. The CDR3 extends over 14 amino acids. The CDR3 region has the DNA TGTGCCAGCAGCCTAGGAGACTCTGGAAACACCATATATTTT. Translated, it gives CASSLGDSGNTIYF.

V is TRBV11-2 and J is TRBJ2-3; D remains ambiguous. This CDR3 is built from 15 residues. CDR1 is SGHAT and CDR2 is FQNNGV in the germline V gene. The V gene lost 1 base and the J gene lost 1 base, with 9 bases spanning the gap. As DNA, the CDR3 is TGTGCCAGCAGCTTAGGTCAGGTGGGCACAGATACGCAGTATTTT. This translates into CASSLGQVGTDTQYF.

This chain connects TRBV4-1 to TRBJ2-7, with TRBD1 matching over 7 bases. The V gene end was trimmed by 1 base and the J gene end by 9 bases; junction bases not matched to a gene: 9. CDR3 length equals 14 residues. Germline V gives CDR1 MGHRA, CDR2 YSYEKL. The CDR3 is CASSQGGTVRGQYF. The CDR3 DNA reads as TGCGCCAGCAGCCAAGGGGGGACAGTACGTGGGCAGTACTTC.

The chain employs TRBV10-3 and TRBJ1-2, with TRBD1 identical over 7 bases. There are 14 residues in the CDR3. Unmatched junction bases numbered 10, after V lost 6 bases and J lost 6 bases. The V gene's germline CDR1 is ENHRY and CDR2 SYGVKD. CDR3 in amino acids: CAIRDSDREHGYTF. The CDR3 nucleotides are TGTGCCATCAGAGACTCTGACAGGGAACATGGCTACACCTTC.

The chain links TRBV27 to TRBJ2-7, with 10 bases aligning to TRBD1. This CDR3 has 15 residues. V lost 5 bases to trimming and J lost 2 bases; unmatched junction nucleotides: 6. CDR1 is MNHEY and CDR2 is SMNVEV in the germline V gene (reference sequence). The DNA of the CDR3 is TGTGCCAGCAGTCCCGGGACAGGGGTCCCCTACGAGCAGTACTTC. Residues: CASSPGTGVPYEQYF.

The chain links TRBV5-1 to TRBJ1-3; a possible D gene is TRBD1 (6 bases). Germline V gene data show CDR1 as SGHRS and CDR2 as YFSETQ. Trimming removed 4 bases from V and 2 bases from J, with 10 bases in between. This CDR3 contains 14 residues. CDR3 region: CASSLGQTGNTIYF. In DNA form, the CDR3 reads TGCGCCAGCAGCCTTGGACAGACTGGAAACACCATATATTTT.

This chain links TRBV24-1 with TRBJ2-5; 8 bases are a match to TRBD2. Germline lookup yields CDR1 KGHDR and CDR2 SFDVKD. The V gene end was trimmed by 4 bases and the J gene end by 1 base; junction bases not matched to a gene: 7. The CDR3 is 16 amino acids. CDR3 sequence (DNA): TGTGCCACCAGTGAATCGGGGGGGATAAGCCAAGAGACCCAGTACTTC. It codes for CATSESGGISQETQYF.

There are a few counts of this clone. CDR3 bases: TGCGCCAGCAGCGTGGGCCAGGGAGGGGCAGATACGCAGTATTTT. Translated: CASSVGQGGADTQYF. The chain is built from TRBV4-1 and TRBJ2-3; 7 bases line up with TRBD2. From germline, CDR1 is MGHRA and CDR2 YSYEKL. V lost 5 bases and J lost 4; bases outside the gene matches: 9. The CDR3 runs 15 residues.